The T cell receptor (beta chain) under discussion was sequenced for a study of tissue T cells after allogeneic stem cell transplantation. Using immunoSEQ multiplex PCR, the repertoire was profiled, and TCRdb retains in-frame clones only, with some absent. The top ten hold approximately 10% of the sample, which has approximately 5,700 clones, around 52% seen once. The germline gives CDR1 KGHPV, CDR2 FQNQEV (reference sequence). The CDR3 totals 15 residues. Between the trimmed V and J ends, which lost 2 bases and 0 bases, there was a span of 7 bases. Time point: mouse harvest day 7 after allogeneic transplant. Tail vein injection delivered 10^7 T-cell-depleted bone marrow cells and 10^6 splenic CD5+ T cells. Worth noting for this clone: Gene names and germline match the mouse. Sequencing ends 1 residue short of the CDR3 end; the germline J gene provides the rest.

Sample: gut tissue. This clonotype was sampled from a female BALB/c mouse given C57BL/6 T cells with graft-versus-host disease after an allogeneic hematopoietic cell transplant. The chain carries TRBV26 and TRBJ2-2; TRBD1 or TRBD2 may be the D gene (5 bases each). Partial CDR3 DNA: TGTGCCAGCAGTCTGGGGGCCGCAAACACCGGGCAGCTCTAC. This sequence encodes CASSLGAANTGQLY. The full CDR3 sequence reads CASSLGAANTGQLYF.